This passage covers 32 T cell receptor beta chains from one sample sequenced in a study of T cell responses to AZD1222 COVID-19 vaccine. Sequenced by immunoSEQ multiplex PCR; TCRdb stores in-frame clones only, minus some. The sample includes about 160,000 clones, over 75% of them seen just once. The specimen comprised peripheral blood, sampled on day 0 of AZD1222 vaccination. The receptors here all came from an adult in good health.

This clone was seen just once. The CDR3 is CASKRGTEAFF. In DNA form, the CDR3 reads TGTGCCAGCAAGCGGGGAACTGAAGCTTTCTTT. The chain combines TRBV6-5 with TRBJ1-1; D call uncertain. The CDR3 is 11 residues long. Germline assignment: CDR1 MNHEY and CDR2 SVGAGI. Trimming left V 7 bases short and J 5 bases short, with 8 bases between.

The rearrangement uses TRBV3-1 (or the pseudogene TRBV3-2) and TRBJ2-2, with D possibly TRBD2 on 6 matching bases. V lost 6 bases and J 4 bases, leaving 12 bases between the germline ends. The CDR3 runs 14 residues. Germline loops: CDR1 LGHDT, CDR2 YNNKEL (reference sequence). The CDR3 reads CASRRGWGTGELFF. CDR3 nucleotide sequence: TGTGCCAGCAGGCGGGGCTGGGGCACCGGGGAGCTGTTTTTT.

The chain has TRBV28 and TRBJ1-1; 8 bases line up with TRBD1. Unmatched junction bases numbered 6, after V lost 5 bases and J lost 4 bases. CDR1 MDHEN and CDR2 SYDVKM come from the germline V gene. The CDR3 is made up of 14 amino acids. CDR3 sequence (DNA): TGTGCCAGCAGTGTTGACAGGGGCCCCACTGAAGCTTTCTTT. This sequence encodes CASSVDRGPTEAFF. The full variable domain, completed using reference TRBV28 and TRBJ1-1, is DVKVTQSSRYLVKRTGEKVFLECVQDMDHENMFWYRQDPGLGLRLIYFSYDVKMKEKGDIPEGYSVSREKKERFSLILESASTNQTSMYLCASSVDRGPTEAFFGQGTRLTVV.

For this clone: One end of the junction does not line up with germline, which may come from a read error. The V call is TRBV27, the J call TRBJ2-7, with D perhaps TRBD2 (5 bases). Germline values: CDR1 MNHEY, CDR2 SMNVEV (reference sequence). The CDR3 runs 12 residues. CDR3 region: CASTIEARAGNF. The CDR3 nucleotides read TGTGCCAGCACCATTGAAGCCCGGGCCGGGAACTTC.

This chain uses TRBV7-2 with TRBJ2-4; D may be TRBD1 or TRBD2 (5 bases each). The V gene lost 1 base and the J gene lost 7 bases, with 11 bases spanning the gap. CDR3 length: 14 amino acids. Germline CDR1 is SGHTA and CDR2 is FQGNSA. CDR3: CASSLDGASNIQYF. For the CDR3, the DNA is TGTGCCAGCAGCTTAGACGGGGCCAGCAACATTCAGTACTTC.

V and J are TRBV20-1 and TRBJ1-5, with D hard to call. Germline CDR1 and CDR2: DFQATT and SNEGSKA (reference sequence). The length of the CDR3 is 11 residues. Here the CDR3 DNA reads TGCAGGTGCCAGCCCGGGCAGCCCCAGCATTTT. Translated, it gives CRCQPGQPQHF.

The chain links TRBV19 to TRBJ2-7, with D unresolved. The CDR3 sequence is 16 residues long. The germline V and J ends were trimmed by 0 bases and 6 bases, with 18 bases remaining between them. From germline, CDR1 is LNHDA and CDR2 SQIVND (reference sequence). The CDR3 nucleotides are TGTGCCAGTAGTATAGATGGGAATGCGGCCTCCGGCGAGCAGTACTTC. Amino acid sequence: CASSIDGNAASGEQYF.

The V call is TRBV5-1, the J call TRBJ2-2, with D perhaps matching TRBD1 (6 bases). Per germline, CDR1 SGHRS and CDR2 YFSETQ. The CDR3 runs 16 residues. V lost 1 base to trimming and J lost 0 bases, with 10 bases between them. The CDR3 sequence: CASSLKGVANTGELFF. The CDR3 DNA follows: TGCGCCAGCAGCTTGAAGGGGGTAGCGAACACCGGGGAGCTGTTTTTT.

This clone was counted once. The chain carries TRBV5-4 and TRBJ1-1; 9 nucleotides match TRBD1. The CDR3 runs 14 residues. V lost 4 bases, J lost 5 bases, and 6 bases stayed unmatched. Germline values: CDR1 SGHNT, CDR2 YYREEE (reference sequence). In DNA, the CDR3 is TGTGCCAGCAGCGGCGACAGGGGGAGGACTGAAGCTTTCTTT. It specifies CASSGDRGRTEAFF. The full variable domain, completed using reference TRBV5-4 and TRBJ1-1, is ETGVTQSPTHLIKTRGQQVTLRCSSQSGHNTVSWYQQALGQGPQFIFQYYREEENGRGNFPPRFSGLQFPNYSSELNVNALELDDSALYLCASSGDRGRTEAFFGQGTRLTVV.

This clone has a single count. This chain uses TRBV7-3 with TRBJ2-1, with D possibly being TRBD2 (6 bases). Germline V lookup: CDR1 SGHTA, CDR2 FQGTGA. CDR3 length: 17 amino acids. Trimming pared 6 bases from V and 0 bases from J, leaving 18 bases between. The CDR3 is CASSPLEGPSSYNEQFF. Written as DNA, the CDR3 is TGTGCCAGCAGTCCCCTGGAGGGGCCCAGCTCCTACAATGAGCAGTTCTTC.

The rearrangement uses TRBV6-6 and TRBJ1-2; 8 nucleotides align to TRBD1. The junction had 11 bases not matched to a gene; V was cut back by 5 bases and J by 3 bases. CDR1 MNHNY and CDR2 SVGAGI come from the germline V gene (reference sequence). This CDR3 contains 16 residues. CDR3 coding DNA: TGTGCCAGCAGTCGACTTACGATGGACAGGGACTATGGCTACACCTTC. Protein sequence: CASSRLTMDRDYGYTF.

CDR3 DNA: TGTGCCAGCAGCTTAGAGTCAGGGGGTGTCGAGCAGTACTTC. Translated, it gives CASSLESGGVEQYF. V usage is TRBV11-2 and J usage is TRBJ2-7; 7 nucleotides match TRBD1. The CDR3 spans 14 residues. After removal of 0 bases from V and 6 bases from J, the junction contained 5 bases not matched to a gene. Germline-derived CDR1 and CDR2 are SGHAT and FQNNGV.

The V gene is TRBV28, the J gene TRBJ2-5; 8 bases are a match to TRBD1. This CDR3 contains 14 residues. Germline-derived CDR1 and CDR2 are MDHEN and SYDVKM. Trimming removed 6 bases from V and 2 bases from J; junction bases left unmatched: 5. Written as DNA, the CDR3 is TGTGCCAGCAGGATGGGACAGGCTCAAGAGACCCAGTACTTC. This encodes CASRMGQAQETQYF.

The rearrangement joins TRBV2 to TRBJ1-2, with a possible D match to TRBD1 (5 bases). The V gene's germline CDR1 is SNHLY and CDR2 FYNNEI. V was cut by 5 bases and J by 7 bases, with 17 bases left in between. CDR3 length: 14 residues. CDR3 in amino acids: CASSSDSLFGGYTF. The CDR3 coding sequence is TGTGCCAGCAGTTCCGACAGCCTTTTCGGTGGCTACACCTTC.

This rearrangement joins TRBV18 to TRBJ1-2; D remains ambiguous. Germline assignment: CDR1 KGHSH and CDR2 LQKENI. The CDR3 loop spans 17 amino acids. V was clipped by 5 bases and J by 4 bases, with 23 bases between them. DNA of the CDR3: TGTGCCAGCTCATCCCCAAAGGTGGAGCCGTTGTTCTATGGCTACACCTTC. This translates into CASSSPKVEPLFYGYTF.

The V call is TRBV19, the J call TRBJ1-2, with D maybe TRBD1 (6 bases). Germline CDR1 and CDR2: LNHDA and SQIVND (reference sequence). The V and J ends lost 9 bases and 4 bases respectively, with 18 bases between them. The CDR3 spans 14 residues. The CDR3 bases are TGTGCCAGCCATGTAGGCAGGGGAATCTATGGCTACACCTTC. Protein: CASHVGRGIYGYTF.

The rearrangement joins TRBV3-1 (or the pseudogene TRBV3-2) to TRBJ2-2, with 8 bases fitting TRBD1. With V trimmed by 5 bases and J by 4 bases, 3 bases remained unmatched. Germline CDR1 is LGHDT and CDR2 is YNNKEL (reference sequence). The CDR3 runs 14 residues. Here the CDR3 reads CASSSQGGTGELFF. The CDR3, as DNA: TGTGCCAGCAGCTCACAGGGGGGCACCGGGGAGCTGTTTTTT.

The chain is built from TRBV14 and TRBJ1-2, with D tentatively TRBD1 (6 bases). This CDR3 contains 11 residues. The V gene's germline CDR1 is SGHDN and CDR2 FVKESK. The V gene lost 4 bases and the J gene lost 10 bases, with 10 bases spanning the gap. The CDR3, as DNA: TGTGCCAGCAGCCTCGGACAGACCTACACCTTC. It encodes CASSLGQTYTF.

The gene calls are TRBV7-2 and TRBJ2-3, with TRBD2 matching over 9 bases. From germline, CDR1 is SGHTA and CDR2 FQGNSA. The CDR3 is 15 residues long. V shed 4 bases, J shed 2 bases, and the junction held 4 bases outside the gene matches. CDR3 region: CASSSPGLATDTQYF. For the CDR3, the DNA is TGTGCCAGCAGCTCGCCGGGACTAGCCACAGATACGCAGTATTTT.

The chain employs TRBV19 and TRBJ1-1; perhaps TRBD1 as D (6 bases). The V gene lost 4 bases and the J gene lost 0 bases, with 9 bases spanning the gap. CDR1 is LNHDA, CDR2 SQIVND, per germline (reference sequence). The length of the CDR3 is 14 residues. CDR3 amino acids: CASSRNRVNTEAFF. DNA for the CDR3: TGTGCCAGTAGTAGGAACAGGGTGAACACTGAAGCTTTCTTT.

This chain links TRBV5-1 with TRBJ2-7, with a weak D call TRBD2 (5 bases). The CDR3 totals 16 residues. Trimming left V 1 base short and J 3 bases short, with 17 bases between. The V gene's germline CDR1 is SGHRS and CDR2 YFSETQ. CDR3 bases: TGCGCCAGCAGCTTGACACCTAGTGAGGGAATCTACGAGCAGTACTTC. Translating gives CASSLTPSEGIYEQYF.

V is TRBV6-2 or TRBV6-3 and J is TRBJ1-1; unclear D gene. Germline V gene data show CDR1 as MNHEY and CDR2 as SVGEGT. The CDR3 extends over 17 amino acids. Deletions cut 0 bases from V and 1 base from J, with 15 bases between. The CDR3 reads CASSYSLSGLPNTEAFF. The CDR3, as DNA: TGTGCCAGCAGTTACTCGTTGTCAGGTCTACCGAACACTGAAGCTTTCTTT.

V gene TRBV11-2 combines with J gene TRBJ1-6, with D possibly TRBD1 on 5 matching bases. Germline V gene lookup returns CDR1 SGHAT and CDR2 FQNNGV. This CDR3 has 14 amino acids. Trimming removed 5 bases at V and 9 bases at J, with 14 bases between. The DNA for the CDR3 is TGTGCCAGCAGCCCGACAGTTGGAGGTTCACCCCTCCACTTT. Its translation: CASSPTVGGSPLHF.

This chain uses TRBV27 with TRBJ1-5; D is unclear. The germline gives CDR1 MNHEY, CDR2 SMNVEV (reference sequence). The CDR3 has 12 amino acids. Trimming took off 6 bases at V and 5 bases at J, with 8 bases between the two ends. The CDR3 DNA follows: TGTGCCAGCAGAGCTGGCCATCAGCCCCAGCATTTT. It is translated as CASRAGHQPQHF.

This rearrangement joins TRBV30 to TRBJ2-7; tentatively, D is TRBD1 or TRBD2 (5 bases each). Deletions cut 8 bases from V and 0 bases from J, with 11 bases between. CDR3 length: 12 residues. Per germline, CDR1 GTSNPN and CDR2 SVGIG (reference sequence). As DNA, the CDR3 is TGTGCCAGATCAGGGAGCTCCTACGAGCAGTACTTC. Translation: CARSGSSYEQYF.

This rearrangement joins TRBV7-2 to TRBJ1-2; TRBD1 aligns across 10 bases. J gave up 8 bases and V 4 bases, and 10 bases lay outside the gene matches. Germline values: CDR1 SGHTA, CDR2 FQGNSA. The CDR3 has 15 amino acids. CDR3 amino acids: CASSSGTGALRGYTF. CDR3 bases: TGTGCCAGCAGCTCCGGGACAGGGGCTTTGAGAGGCTACACCTTC.

The V and J genes are TRBV28 and TRBJ1-1; possible D gene TRBD1, 6 bases. The germline V gene has CDR1 MDHEN and CDR2 SYDVKM. The CDR3 is 13 residues long. Trimming removed 3 bases from V and 8 bases from J, with 13 bases in between. CDR3: CASSLLGTKEAFF. CDR3 bases: TGTGCCAGCAGTTTGCTAGGGACAAAAGAAGCTTTCTTT.

The genes are TRBV3-1 (or the pseudogene TRBV3-2) and TRBJ1-1; the match to TRBD1 covers 12 bases. This CDR3 is built from 14 residues. CDR1 is LGHDT, CDR2 YNNKEL, per germline (reference sequence). V dropped 0 bases and J dropped 10; count of bases not matched to a gene: 3. CDR3 sequence: CASSQEGTGGRAFF. CDR3 sequence (DNA): TGTGCCAGCAGCCAAGAAGGGACAGGGGGCCGAGCTTTCTTT.

The chain carries TRBV5-1 and TRBJ1-4; TRBD1 might be the D (5 bases). This CDR3 has 15 amino acids. Trimming left V 4 bases short and J 4 bases short, with 14 bases between. CDR1 is SGHRS and CDR2 is YFSETQ in the germline V gene. The CDR3 protein is CASSPGGQVNEKLFF. CDR3 in DNA: TGCGCCAGCAGCCCGGGTGGACAAGTTAATGAAAAACTGTTTTTT.

The chain has TRBV11-2 and TRBJ1-2; no firm D call. V was pared by 1 base and J by 8 bases, with 14 bases between. CDR1 SGHAT and CDR2 FQNNGV come from the germline V gene. This CDR3 is built from 14 residues. The CDR3 is CASSLVRSPDGYTF. The CDR3 DNA sequence: TGTGCCAGCAGCTTAGTCCGGTCCCCGGACGGCTACACCTTC.

V and J are TRBV6-4 and TRBJ1-1; D unclear. This CDR3 contains 15 residues. V was pared by 2 bases and J by 2 bases, with 12 bases between. In germline, CDR1 is MRHNA, CDR2 SNTAGT. As DNA, the CDR3 is TGTGCCAGCAGTGACACGACGGCTTTAAACACTGAAGCTTTCTTT. This sequence encodes CASSDTTALNTEAFF.

The chain couples TRBV5-4 to TRBJ1-6; TRBD1 matches 8 bases. V lost 4 bases, J lost 8 bases, and 8 bases stayed unmatched. Looked up from germline, CDR1 is SGHNT and CDR2 is YYREEE (reference sequence). This CDR3 has 15 residues. The CDR3 sequence: CASSDGKTGDSPLHF. The CDR3 DNA sequence: TGTGCCAGCAGCGACGGCAAGACAGGGGATTCACCCCTCCACTTT.